The 20 T cell receptor beta chains below were found in one sample sequenced in a study of T cells after yellow fever vaccination. TCRdb called the 5' RACE reads again in MiXCR, with one record for every CDR3 protein. The table has under 600,000 distinct CDR3 sequences, roughly a fifth seen once; the top ten hold 16%. The sequences come from PBMCs, collected approximately 22 days after the first yellow fever vaccination. The receptors shown here come from a young man who received the YFV17D yellow fever vaccine.

This clonotype was observed a single time. The chain carries TRBV6-1 and TRBJ1-6; D is unclear. The germline CDR1 and CDR2 sequences are MNHNS and SASEGT. The CDR3 consists of 15 residues. Trimming pared 6 bases from V and 7 bases from J, leaving 16 bases between. The CDR3 reads CASSSTWQMNSPLHF. For the CDR3, the DNA is TGTGCCAGCAGCTCTACGTGGCAGATGAATTCACCCCTCCACTTT.

The sample holds a few counts of this clonotype. J is TRBJ2-7 and V is TRBV7-8; no reliable D call. From germline, CDR1 is SGHVS and CDR2 FQNEAQ. The CDR3 extends over 14 amino acids. The V end lost 0 bases, the J end lost 0 bases, and 6 bases lay between the germline ends. The CDR3 DNA follows: TGTGCCAGCAGCTTAGCCGCGTACTCCTACGAGCAGTACGTC. This encodes CASSLAAYSYEQYV.

This rearrangement joins TRBV4-3 to TRBJ2-3; perhaps TRBD2 as D (6 bases). There are 15 residues in the CDR3. From germline, CDR1 is LGHNA and CDR2 YSLEER. Trimming cost V 1 base and J 2 bases, with 10 bases left between them. CDR3 sequence reads: CASSQAPGVTDTQYF. The CDR3, as DNA: TGCGCCAGCAGCCAAGCCCCGGGGGTCACAGATACGCAGTATTTT.

This clonotype has just a few counts. This chain links TRBV29-1 with TRBJ2-1; D possibly corresponds to TRBD1 (6 bases). Germline V gene data show CDR1 as SQVTM and CDR2 as ANQGSEA. The V gene lost 6 bases and the J gene lost 9 bases, with 21 bases spanning the gap. The CDR3 has 14 residues. The CDR3 DNA sequence: TGCAGCGTCCACAGAAACATCTTAGGGGGTGAGCAGTTCTTC. Protein sequence: CSVHRNILGGEQFF.

The chain recombines TRBV4-1 with TRBJ1-1, with 7 bases lining up with TRBD1. Germline CDR1 is MGHRA and CDR2 is YSYEKL. This CDR3 has 13 amino acids. The V segment lost 5 bases and the J segment 10 bases; nucleotides outside the gene matches: 10. DNA for the CDR3: TGCGCCAGCAGCGACACAGGGGCCGTTGGAGCTTTCTTT. Its protein product is CASSDTGAVGAFF.

The chain links TRBV15 to TRBJ2-3; D ambiguous. The V gene lost 3 bases and the J gene lost 3 bases, with 16 bases spanning the gap. CDR1 is LNHNV and CDR2 is YYDKDF in the germline V gene (reference sequence). The CDR3 sequence is 16 residues long. CDR3 DNA sequence: TGTGCCACCAGCAGTGCTCCCCGAGGTCGGACAGATACGCAGTATTTT. As protein: CATSSAPRGRTDTQYF. Full variable domain (outside the CDR3, taken from reference TRBV15 and TRBJ2-3): DAMVIQNPRYQVTQFGKPVTLSCSQTLNHNVMYWYQQKSSQAPKLLFHYYDKDFNNEADTPDNFQSRRPNTSFCFLDIRSPGLGDTAMYLCATSSAPRGRTDTQYFGPGTRLTVL.

J is TRBJ2-7 and V is TRBV6-1; 10 bases agree with TRBD2. This CDR3 spans 16 amino acids. The V gene's germline CDR1 is MNHNS and CDR2 SASEGT. The junction had 9 bases not matched to a gene; V was cut back by 5 bases and J by 2 bases. DNA for the CDR3: TGTGCCAGCAGTCCGCCTCCCGGACTAGCGGCCTACGAGCAGTACTTC. This encodes CASSPPPGLAAYEQYF.

The chain combines TRBV4-3 with TRBJ1-2; D gene ambiguous. The V end was cut by 0 bases, the J end by 5 bases, with 13 bases between. CDR1 is LGHNA, CDR2 YSLEER, per germline. The CDR3 has 15 residues. CDR3 sequence reads: CASSQEATDAYGYTF. As DNA, the CDR3 is TGCGCCAGCAGCCAAGAGGCCACGGACGCTTATGGCTACACCTTC.

This clonotype appeared a few times. The V call is TRBV7-3, the J call TRBJ2-7; no definite D call. This CDR3 spans 14 amino acids. V lost 7 bases and J lost 2, with 15 bases in between. Per germline, CDR1 SGHTA and CDR2 FQGTGA. This chain's CDR3 is CASTGPETPYEQYF. The CDR3 coding sequence is TGTGCCAGCACCGGACCCGAAACGCCCTACGAGCAGTACTTC.

There are a few counts of this clonotype. The chain recombines TRBV25-1 with TRBJ2-5, with 7 bases fitting TRBD2. The junction had 7 bases not matched to a gene; V was cut back by 4 bases and J by 5 bases. The length of the CDR3 is 14 residues. Germline V gives CDR1 MGHDK, CDR2 SYGVNS. The CDR3 region has the DNA TGTGCCAGCAGTGGCAGCACTAGCGCGGAGACCCAGTACTTC. This sequence encodes CASSGSTSAETQYF.

The rearrangement links TRBV28 to TRBJ2-7; 7 nucleotides agree with TRBD1. The CDR3 loop spans 13 amino acids. Trimming at V came to 8 bases and at J to 6 bases, leaving 10 bases not matched to a gene. Germline CDR1 MDHEN, CDR2 SYDVKM. CDR3 nucleotides: TGTGCCAGCGAGGGGGCGCGATTGGCCGAGCAGTACTTC. It codes for CASEGARLAEQYF.

This clonotype was seen a handful of times. V gene TRBV7-2 combines with J gene TRBJ1-2; D gene unclear. The V and J ends lost 2 bases and 0 bases respectively, with 7 bases between them. Germline V gene lookup returns CDR1 SGHTA and CDR2 FQGNSA. This CDR3 spans 14 amino acids. CDR3 in amino acids: CASSLWVTNYGYTF. The CDR3, as DNA: TGTGCCAGCAGCTTATGGGTGACTAACTATGGCTACACCTTC.

The rearrangement links TRBV7-9 to TRBJ1-3; D not resolved. The V gene's germline CDR1 is SEHNR and CDR2 FQNEAQ (reference sequence). V shed 4 bases and J shed 0 bases, with 16 bases lying between them. This CDR3 spans 17 amino acids. CDR3 coding DNA: TGTGCCAGCAGCTGGCCGATTCGGGCCCTCTCTGGAAACACCATATATTTT. Encoded protein: CASSWPIRALSGNTIYF.

This clonotype was counted a single time. This CDR3 reads CSVAGGSYNEQFF. Here the CDR3 DNA reads TGCAGTGTCGCGGGGGGATCCTACAATGAGCAGTTCTTC. The chain couples TRBV20-1 to TRBJ2-1, with 8 positions matching TRBD2. Germline V lookup: CDR1 DFQATT, CDR2 SNEGSKA (reference sequence). Losses at the gene ends were 7 bases for V and 1 base for J; bases not matched to a gene: 3. The CDR3 consists of 13 residues.

This clonotype has a handful of counts. The V gene is TRBV10-3, the J gene TRBJ2-6, with D perhaps TRBD1 (5 bases). CDR3 length: 15 amino acids. V lost 6 bases and J lost 2, with 11 bases in between. CDR1 ENHRY and CDR2 SYGVKD come from the germline V gene. The CDR3 DNA reads TGTGCCATCAGGGGCCTAGGGGCTGGGGCCAACGTCCTGACTTTC. This codes for CAIRGLGAGANVLTF.

The table lists this clonotype with many counts. The rearrangement joins TRBV7-2 to TRBJ1-1, with 8 bases lining up with TRBD1. Germline CDR1 SGHTA, CDR2 FQGNSA. CDR3 length equals 13 residues. Trimming at V came to 3 bases and at J to 4 bases, leaving 1 base not matched to a gene. The CDR3 DNA follows: TGTGCCAGCAGCTTGGACAGGGTCACTGAAGCTTTCTTT. It yields the protein CASSLDRVTEAFF.

The rearrangement uses TRBV5-1 and TRBJ2-3, with 8 bases matching TRBD2. The trim removed 4 bases at V and 2 bases at J, leaving 6 bases unmatched. Germline-derived CDR1 and CDR2 are SGHRS and YFSETQ. This CDR3 spans 15 amino acids. The CDR3 here is CASSGIAGPTDTQYF. Written as DNA, the CDR3 is TGCGCCAGCAGCGGAATAGCGGGGCCCACAGATACGCAGTATTTT.

The chain employs TRBV4-1 and TRBJ2-2; D gene unclear. The CDR3 sequence is 18 residues long. Trimming took off 1 base at V and 4 bases at J, with 19 bases between the two ends. Germline V gene sequence: CDR1 MGHRA, CDR2 YSYEKL. CDR3 nucleotides: TGCGCCAGCAGCCAAGGCCGATGGTTTAGGTTGGGCACCGGGGAGCTGTTTTTT. Translation gives CASSQGRWFRLGTGELFF.

This clonotype was counted at least ten times. The chain recombines TRBV6-2 or TRBV6-3 with TRBJ2-2; D is ambiguous. With 2 bases removed from V and 6 bases from J, the gap between germline ends came to 7 bases. Germline values: CDR1 MNHEY, CDR2 SVGEGT. The CDR3 length is 13 residues. The CDR3 loop reads CASSYGVSGELFF. For the CDR3, the DNA is TGTGCCAGCAGTTACGGGGTTTCCGGGGAGCTGTTTTTT.

This clonotype has a handful of counts. The chain is built from TRBV4-2 and TRBJ2-7; TRBD1 matches 9 bases. The CDR3 sequence is 16 residues long. CDR1 is LGHNA, CDR2 YNFKEQ, per germline. The V segment lost 7 bases and the J segment 7 bases; nucleotides outside the gene matches: 17. CDR3 nucleotides: TGTGCCAGCATTACAGTACCACGGACAGGGGTGCGGGAGCAGTACTTC. Protein: CASITVPRTGVREQYF.